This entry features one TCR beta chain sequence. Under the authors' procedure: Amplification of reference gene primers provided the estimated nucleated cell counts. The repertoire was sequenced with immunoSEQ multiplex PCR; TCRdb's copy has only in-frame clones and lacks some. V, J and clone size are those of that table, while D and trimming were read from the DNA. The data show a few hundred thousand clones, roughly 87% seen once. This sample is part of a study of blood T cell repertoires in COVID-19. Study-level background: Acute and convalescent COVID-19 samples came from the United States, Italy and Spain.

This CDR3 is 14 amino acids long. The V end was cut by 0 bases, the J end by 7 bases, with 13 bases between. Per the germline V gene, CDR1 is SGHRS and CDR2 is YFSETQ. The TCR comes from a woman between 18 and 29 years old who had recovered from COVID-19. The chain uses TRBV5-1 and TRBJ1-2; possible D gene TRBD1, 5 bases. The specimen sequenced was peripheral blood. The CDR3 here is CASSLEGIGLGYTF. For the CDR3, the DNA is TGCGCCAGCAGCTTGGAGGGGATCGGGCTTGGCTACACCTTC.